The clone carrying this TCR beta chain was recorded at least ten times. The TCRbeta library was prepared with unique molecular identifiers. TCRdb reprocessed the PCR reads via MiXCR and lists one record per CDR3 protein. The sample includes hundreds of thousands of distinct CDR3 sequences, around 17% of them seen just once. The sample belongs to a study of T-cell reconstitution after alpha-beta-depleted transplantation in children. This CDR3 is built from 14 residues. V was pared by 4 bases and J by 4 bases, with 7 bases of the junction left unmatched. The clonotype comes from a human donor who donated a stem cell graft to a child with acute myeloid leukemia. The specimen comprised PBMCs from the stem cell graft donor, sampled from the stem cell graft. The J gene is TRBJ2-7, the V gene TRBV12-3 or TRBV12-4, with 7 bases aligning to TRBD1. CDR3 sequence: CASSWGTALYEQYF. In nucleotides, the CDR3 is TGTGCCAGCAGTTGGGGGACAGCACTATACGAGCAGTACTTC.